This note documents a single T cell receptor beta chain sequence. This entry belongs to a study of T cells in Graves' hyperthyroidism and ophthalmopathy. On the study more broadly: It was at initial diagnosis, before any treatment, that peripheral blood was collected.

Across 18 months, stable Graves' hyperthyroidism was marked by no progression to ophthalmopathy. The hyperthyroidism was newly diagnosed and had lasted under 2 months; the patients were aged 18 to 65. The source material, RNA transcripts, was used to amplify TCR beta CDR3 regions. A first-round RT-PCR of the TCR CDR3 used the HTBI primer set. In TCRdb, the multiplex PCR reads were re-called with MiXCR into one record per CDR3 protein. The sample lists some 560,000 distinct CDR3 sequences, 14% occurring once. Trimming removed 2 bases from V and 9 bases from J, with 12 bases in between. The CDR3 length is 14 residues. Germline CDR1 is SGHDT and CDR2 is YYEEEE.

Source material: blood. The rearrangement uses TRBV5-6 and TRBJ1-6, with D hard to call. The TCR sequence derives from a woman aged 40 to 50 with Graves' hyperthyroidism. The CDR3 region is CASSLGPGVSPLHF. In nucleotides, the CDR3 is TGTGCCAGCAGCTTAGGACCCGGTGTTTCACCCCTCCACTTT.